This T cell receptor beta chain was captured by sequencing in a study of cytomegalovirus exposure and HLA in healthy donors. With 60 Vbeta and 13 Jbeta primers, the PCR was carried out. The method was immunoSEQ multiplex PCR; TCRdb's version includes in-frame clones alone and lacks a portion of them. The table includes about 82,000 clones, roughly 80% detected once. Broader study findings: Being indistinguishable, some V segments were excluded, TRBV6-2 and TRBV6-3 among them.

Regarding this clone: Its antigen remains unknown.

Germline CDR1 is SGHNT and CDR2 is YYREEE (reference sequence). The V and J ends lost 0 bases and 4 bases, in that order; junction bases with no gene match: 4. The length of the CDR3 is 15 residues. The TCR originated in a woman in her forties or fifties in good health and CMV-seropositive. Sequenced material: PBMCs. The chain is built from TRBV5-4 and TRBJ2-4, with 7 bases that match TRBD1. In DNA, the CDR3 is TGTGCCAGCAGCTTGGGGGACAGTCAAAAAAACATTCAGTACTTC. This encodes CASSLGDSQKNIQYF.